The 23 T cell receptor beta chains below were found in one sample sequenced in a study of T cells in localized non-small cell lung cancer. The table came from immunoSEQ multiplex PCR; TCRdb's copy has only in-frame clones and leaves some out. The sample has tens of thousands of clones, 88% seen once; the top ten hold approximately 22%. Here the sequenced sample was peripheral blood, taken before any cancer treatment. The receptors stem from a woman between 35 and 75 years old with stage I squamous cell lung carcinoma.

The V call is TRBV27, the J call TRBJ2-7; possibly TRBD1 for D (6 bases). The germline V gene has CDR1 MNHEY and CDR2 SMNVEV (reference sequence). The CDR3 contains 12 residues. Trimming left V 5 bases short and J 6 bases short, with 11 bases between. The CDR3 is CASSGGGAEQYF. In DNA, the CDR3 is TGTGCCAGCAGTGGGGGCGGAGCCGAGCAGTACTTC.

The J gene is TRBJ2-3, the V gene TRBV1; the table gives TRBD2 as D, unverified against the DNA. TRBV1 is a pseudogene locus. There are 17 residues in the CDR3. As DNA, the CDR3 is TGCACCAGCAGCCAAGCCTACCTAGCGGGGGGCACAGATACGCAGTATTTT. Translation gives CTSSQAYLAGGTDTQYF.

The chain's CDR3 is CATSRDHGVLREQYF. Written as DNA, the CDR3 is TGTGCCACCAGCAGAGATCACGGAGTCTTGCGCGAGCAGTACTTC. This chain links TRBV15 with TRBJ2-7; D call uncertain. V dropped 0 bases and J dropped 6 bases, with 15 bases sitting between them. The CDR3 runs 15 residues. From germline, CDR1 is LNHNV and CDR2 YYDKDF (reference sequence).

The chain carries TRBV19 and TRBJ2-1; the D is unclear. The CDR3 is 11 amino acids. Germline lookup yields CDR1 LNHDA and CDR2 SQIVND (reference sequence). The CDR3 DNA follows: TGTGCTTCCTATTCCGGTAGTGAGCAGTTCTTC. It is translated as CASYSGSEQFF.

This chain uses TRBV4-1 with TRBJ1-1; TRBD1 matches 9 bases. CDR3 length: 15 residues. V shed 2 bases, J shed 8 bases, and the junction held 9 bases outside the gene matches. Germline V gives CDR1 MGHRA, CDR2 YSYEKL. CDR3 region: CASSQFVTTGGEAFF. In nucleotides, the CDR3 is TGCGCCAGCAGCCAATTTGTAACGACAGGGGGGGAAGCTTTCTTT.

The V and J genes are TRBV6-4 and TRBJ2-5, with 11 bases identical to TRBD1. With 3 bases clipped from V and 1 base from J, the junction kept 7 bases outside the gene matches. CDR1 is MRHNA and CDR2 is SNTAGT in the germline V gene. The CDR3 totals 17 residues. CDR3 protein: CASSEYRGQGGQETQYF. DNA for the CDR3: TGTGCCAGCAGTGAGTATCGGGGACAGGGGGGCCAAGAGACCCAGTACTTC.

CDR3 DNA sequence: TGTGCCAGCAGCGATGGTTGGGGGACCCTCTACAATGAGCAGTTCTTC. It is translated as CASSDGWGTLYNEQFF. V gene TRBV9 combines with J gene TRBJ2-1; tentatively, D is TRBD1 or TRBD2 (5 bases each). CDR1 and CDR2 from the germline V gene are SGDLS and YYNGEE. Trimming removed 3 bases at V and 3 bases at J, with 16 bases between. CDR3 length: 16 amino acids.

This chain joins TRBV7-2 and TRBJ2-5; D gene uncertain. The CDR3 contains 14 residues. The germline V gene encodes CDR1 SGHTA and CDR2 FQGNSA. V shed 3 bases and J shed 4 bases, with 12 bases lying between them. CDR3 DNA: TGTGCCAGCAGCTTGGGTCTAAGGCGAGAGACCCAGTACTTC. It is translated as CASSLGLRRETQYF.

The chain employs TRBV5-6 and TRBJ2-5; 12 bases are shared with TRBD2. In germline, CDR1 is SGHDT, CDR2 YYEEEE. This CDR3 contains 18 residues. V was pared by 5 bases and J by 2 bases, with 13 bases of the junction left unmatched. CDR3 nucleotides: TGTGCCAGCAGAGGTCCCCTAGCGGGGGGGATCACTCAAGAGACCCAGTACTTC. Amino acids: CASRGPLAGGITQETQYF.

This rearrangement joins TRBV7-3 to TRBJ2-5; D ambiguous. The CDR3 has 15 amino acids. The germline V and J ends were trimmed by 2 bases and 5 bases, with 15 bases remaining between them. Germline-derived CDR1 and CDR2 are SGHTA and FQGTGA. The CDR3 bases are TGTGCCAGCAGCTTAGGTGCGCGTGGCACGGAGACCCAGTACTTC. Translating gives CASSLGARGTETQYF.

This sequence joins TRBV5-6 and TRBJ2-4; 8 bases map to TRBD2. This CDR3 contains 17 residues. Germline values: CDR1 SGHDT, CDR2 YYEEEE. The V and J ends lost 0 bases and 5 bases, in that order; junction bases with no gene match: 10. For the CDR3, the DNA is TGTGCCAGCAGCTTGGTCGGGGGGGCCGGTCGAGAAAACATTCAGTACTTC. Translation: CASSLVGGAGRENIQYF.

The chain links TRBV19 to TRBJ2-7; no definite D call. Germline V gene sequence: CDR1 LNHDA, CDR2 SQIVND (reference sequence). The CDR3 covers 14 residues. Trimming took 4 bases from V and 4 from J, leaving 14 bases between them. CDR3 region: CASSTYATTYEQYF. In DNA form, the CDR3 reads TGTGCCAGTAGTACATACGCGACCACTTACGAGCAGTACTTC.

The V call is TRBV7-8, the J call TRBJ2-1; D possibly corresponds to TRBD2 (7 bases). Germline values: CDR1 SGHVS, CDR2 FQNEAQ. The germline V and J ends were trimmed by 0 bases and 3 bases, with 12 bases remaining between them. CDR3 length: 16 amino acids. This CDR3 reads CASSLARGGFYNEQFF. In DNA, the CDR3 is TGTGCCAGCAGCTTAGCGAGGGGGGGTTTCTACAATGAGCAGTTCTTC.

This clone was detected only a few times. DNA of the CDR3: TGTGCCAGCTCACCAAACCCCCTCCCCGGACAGAGTTCCGAGTTCTTC. The encoded protein is CASSPNPLPGQSSEFF. This chain joins TRBV18 and TRBJ2-1; a weak D match, TRBD1 (6 bases). V dropped 2 bases and J dropped 14 bases, with 25 bases sitting between them. Looked up from germline, CDR1 is KGHSH and CDR2 is LQKENI. This CDR3 comprises 16 residues.

The chain recombines TRBV27 with TRBJ1-6, with D unclear. This CDR3 region has 16 residues. The germline V gene encodes CDR1 MNHEY and CDR2 SMNVEV (reference sequence). Trimming pared 0 bases from V and 6 bases from J, leaving 12 bases between. The CDR3 DNA is TGTGCCAGCAGTTTATCATTTCCCCGGACTAATTCACCCCTCCACTTT. Translated: CASSLSFPRTNSPLHF.

J is TRBJ2-1 and V is TRBV7-3, with TRBD1 matching over 8 bases. Germline CDR1 and CDR2: SGHTA and FQGTGA. With 5 bases clipped from V and 8 bases from J, the junction kept 11 bases outside the gene matches. This CDR3 comprises 15 residues. In DNA, the CDR3 is TGTGCCAGCAGCCCACTGACAGGGGCTCGCGATGAGCAGTTCTTC. This codes for CASSPLTGARDEQFF.

This clone was detected only once. The chain carries TRBV5-1 and TRBJ2-2, with 8 bases fitting TRBD1. The junction had 6 bases not matched to a gene; V was cut back by 0 bases and J by 5 bases. CDR1 SGHRS and CDR2 YFSETQ come from the germline V gene. The length of the CDR3 is 16 residues. Written as DNA, the CDR3 is TGCGCCAGCAGCTTGGCTAGGACAGGGATGACCGGGGAGCTGTTTTTT. Encoded protein: CASSLARTGMTGELFF.

This chain joins TRBV19 and TRBJ2-2, with no clear D. Germline V gene sequence: CDR1 LNHDA, CDR2 SQIVND (reference sequence). The CDR3 covers 14 residues. V gave up 6 bases and J gave up 2 bases, with 10 bases separating them. The chain's CDR3 is CASRETINTGELFF. The DNA of the CDR3 is TGTGCCAGTAGGGAGACGATCAACACCGGGGAGCTGTTTTTT.

The chain couples TRBV19 to TRBJ1-1; D is perhaps TRBD1 (5 bases). The CDR3 has 13 amino acids. Per the germline V gene, CDR1 is LNHDA and CDR2 is SQIVND (reference sequence). The V end was cut by 5 bases, the J end by 2 bases, with 9 bases between. CDR3 coding DNA: TGTGCCAGTAGTCCGCAGGGTAACACTGAAGCTTTCTTT. Translation: CASSPQGNTEAFF.

CDR3 DNA: TGTGCCAGCAGCTGGGAATGGGGGCCCACTGAAGCTTTCTTT. Translating gives CASSWEWGPTEAFF. The rearrangement links TRBV5-5 to TRBJ1-1, with D possibly matching TRBD1 (6 bases). V was pared by 3 bases and J by 4 bases, with 13 bases between. This CDR3 contains 14 residues. Germline CDR1 reads SGHKS; CDR2 reads YYEKEE (reference sequence).

The chain combines TRBV2 with TRBJ1-1; the D gene is possibly TRBD1 (6 bases). The CDR3 runs 14 residues. Germline CDR1 reads SNHLY; CDR2 reads FYNNEI. Trimming removed 4 bases at V and 5 bases at J, with 14 bases between. The chain's CDR3 is CASSALGAHTEAFF. For the CDR3, the DNA is TGTGCCAGCAGTGCTTTGGGGGCTCATACTGAAGCTTTCTTT.

The chain carries TRBV7-9 and TRBJ1-2; 12 bases agree with TRBD1. Germline V CDR1 and CDR2: SEHNR, FQNEAQ (reference sequence). The CDR3 covers 16 residues. After removal of 6 bases from V and 5 bases from J, the junction contained 10 bases not matched to a gene. The CDR3 sequence is CASSRSGTGGGYGYTF. CDR3 DNA sequence: TGTGCCAGCAGTCGTTCCGGGACAGGGGGCGGATATGGCTACACCTTC.

For the CDR3, the DNA is TGTGCCAGCAGCTTAGGGGGCAGGTCCGACTACGAGCAGTACTTC. Its translation is CASSLGGRSDYEQYF. The gene calls are TRBV5-4 and TRBJ2-7; 7 nucleotides agree with TRBD1. CDR1 is SGHNT, CDR2 YYREEE, per germline (reference sequence). Germline trimming cut 2 bases from V and 3 bases from J; bases unmatched to any gene: 8. The CDR3 runs to 15 residues.